The source of this TCR beta chain is a study of blood T cell repertoires in COVID-19. Study-level background: The United States, Italy and Spain were the sources of the acute and convalescent COVID-19 samples.

The ends were cut back, 2 bases at V and 5 bases at J, with 11 bases in the middle. In germline, CDR1 is SGHTA, CDR2 FQGNSA. The CDR3 extends over 14 amino acids. This clone came up once. Clones were sequenced by immunoSEQ multiplex PCR, and TCRdb holds only the in-frame ones, with some missing. The repertoire holds about 120,000 clones, about 88% seen once, with 1.2% in the top ten. The V gene is TRBV7-2, the J gene TRBJ2-3, with D maybe TRBD2 (5 bases). This clonotype was obtained from an elderly woman with acute or convalescent COVID-19. The sequencing input was peripheral blood. Here the CDR3 DNA reads TGTGCCAGCAGCTTACTTAGCGTGCGAGATACGCAGTATTTT. This gives the protein CASSLLSVRDTQYF.